These 32 T cell receptor beta chains were all obtained from the same sample, sequenced in a study of response to subunit inactivated influenza vaccine listed by TCRdb under 2018. The library relied on RT-PCR. TCRdb lists the instrument as Illumina HiSeq 2500. The raw public data were reprocessed by TCRdb itself: fastp quality trimming at Q25, MiXCR clonotype calling, in-frame beta chains only. Here each entry gathers all rows of one CDR3 protein and keeps the most common genes and DNA. Within this sample are around 850,000 distinct CDR3 sequences, with approximately 18% of them counted one time only. About a tenth of the sample belongs to the ten largest clones. The sequencing used PBMCs from blood, collected about 5 days after vaccination. The receptor set was obtained from a man between 50 and 59 years old who received an inactivated influenza vaccine. Donor details come from another sample of the same person, matched by shared clones.

This clonotype was counted a few times. The chain couples TRBV29-1 to TRBJ2-1; either TRBD1 or TRBD2 may supply D (6 bases each). CDR3 size: 11 residues. Trimming removed 4 bases from V and 9 bases from J, with 10 bases in between. Germline values: CDR1 SQVTM, CDR2 ANQGSEA. The DNA of the CDR3 is TGCAGCGTTGGGGGGGCTGGTGAGCAGTTCTTC. This codes for CSVGGAGEQFF.

The rearrangement uses TRBV6-2 or TRBV6-3 and TRBJ2-6; 11 bases are a match to TRBD1. The germline V gene has CDR1 MNHEY and CDR2 SVGEGT. Trimming at V came to 7 bases and at J to 1 base, leaving 6 bases not matched to a gene. The CDR3 is made up of 17 amino acids. CDR3 DNA: TGTGCCAGCATACGGACAGGGGGCCCGTCTGGGGCCAACGTCCTGACTTTC. Translation: CASIRTGGPSGANVLTF.

This chain links TRBV20-1 with TRBJ1-4; D is uncertain. CDR3 length: 13 residues. The germline V gene has CDR1 DFQATT and CDR2 SNEGSKA (reference sequence). The V gene lost 5 bases and the J gene lost 8 bases, with 15 bases spanning the gap. The CDR3 DNA sequence: TGCAGTGCTGCACGGGAGCCTTCCGAAAAACTGTTTTTT. This gives the protein CSAAREPSEKLFF.

This clonotype has a handful of counts. The chain employs TRBV7-9 and TRBJ2-3; D ambiguous. V shed 2 bases and J shed 4 bases, with 19 bases lying between them. This CDR3 has 17 residues. CDR1 and CDR2 (germline): SEHNR, FQNEAQ (reference sequence). The CDR3 reads CASSLTPGYIGADTQYF. Written as DNA, the CDR3 is TGTGCCAGCAGCTTAACTCCAGGATATATAGGCGCAGATACGCAGTATTTT.

This clonotype was counted between two and nine times. The rearrangement uses TRBV6-5 and TRBJ2-3; 9 bases are shared with TRBD2. The V gene's germline CDR1 is MNHEY and CDR2 SVGAGI. The V gene end was trimmed by 0 bases and the J gene end by 2 bases; junction bases not matched to a gene: 3. The CDR3 spans 16 residues. The CDR3 is CASSYSIAGVTDTQYF. For the CDR3, the DNA is TGTGCCAGCAGTTACTCGATAGCGGGAGTCACAGATACGCAGTATTTT.

CDR3 sequence: CASSTGQSLGAFF. Here the CDR3 DNA reads TGTGCCAGCAGCACCGGACAGTCCCTTGGGGCTTTCTTT. This sequence joins TRBV12-3 or TRBV12-4 and TRBJ1-1; D is possibly TRBD1 (6 bases). The CDR3 runs to 13 residues. V dropped 6 bases and J dropped 11 bases, with 19 bases sitting between them.

In this sample, this clonotype turned up many times. This chain connects TRBV7-2 to TRBJ2-3; 9 bases fit TRBD2. Per the germline V gene, CDR1 is SGHTA and CDR2 is FQGNSA. Germline trimming cut 3 bases from V and 9 bases from J; bases unmatched to any gene: 1. This CDR3 region has 12 residues. CDR3 nucleotide sequence: TGTGCCAGCAGCTTTGGACTAGCGACGCAGTATTTT. It yields the protein CASSFGLATQYF.

This clonotype was recorded many times. The chain is built from TRBV29-1 and TRBJ1-3; no firm D call. CDR3 length equals 11 residues. V gave up 3 bases and J gave up 1 base, with 1 base separating them. Germline V gene data show CDR1 as SQVTM and CDR2 as ANQGSEA. Here the CDR3 reads CSVDSGNTIYF. Here the CDR3 DNA reads TGCAGCGTTGATTCTGGAAACACCATATATTTT. The variable domain in full, completed from reference TRBV29-1 and TRBJ1-3, reads SAVISQKPSRDICQRGTSLTIQCQVDSQVTMMFWYRQQPGQSLTLIATANQGSEATYESGFVIDKFPISRPNLTFSTLTVSNMSPEDSSIYLCSVDSGNTIYFGEGSWLTVV.

This clonotype was detected a few times. V is TRBV12-3 or TRBV12-4 and J is TRBJ2-2; the match to TRBD2 covers 12 bases. The ends lost 6 bases at V and 16 bases at J; junction bases unmatched: 9. The CDR3 is 13 amino acids. The CDR3 reads CASRSLAGGPGFF. For the CDR3, the DNA is TGTGCCAGCAGGTCTCTAGCGGGGGGGCCGGGGTTTTTT.

The rearrangement uses TRBV29-1 and TRBJ2-1, with 14 bases aligning to TRBD2. This CDR3 contains 16 residues. Germline CDR1 and CDR2: SQVTM and ANQGSEA. V was clipped by 6 bases and J by 0 bases; unmatched bases: 4. DNA for the CDR3: TGCAGCGTGGGCGGACTAGCGGGGGGCTCCTACAATGAGCAGTTCTTC. Translating it yields CSVGGLAGGSYNEQFF.

The sample holds many counts of this clonotype. The J gene is TRBJ2-1, the V gene TRBV7-9; tentative D call: TRBD1 (6 bases). The CDR3 covers 15 residues. Germline V lookup: CDR1 SEHNR, CDR2 FQNEAQ (reference sequence). V lost 3 bases and J 7 bases, leaving 16 bases between the germline ends. The CDR3 sequence is CASSFNRAQENEQFF. CDR3 nucleotides: TGTGCCAGCAGCTTTAACAGGGCGCAGGAGAATGAGCAGTTCTTC.

In regard to this clonotype: With a much larger clone just one base away, this may be a read error. The V and J genes are TRBV12-3 or TRBV12-4 and TRBJ2-2; 10 bases are shared with TRBD2. This CDR3 spans 17 amino acids. DNA of the CDR3: TGTGCCAGCAGTTTAGCGCAAAGACTAGCGGGCACCGGGGAGCTGTATTTT. Translation: CASSLAQRLAGTGELYF.

CDR3 sequence reads: CSVGTGVTGELFF. DNA of the CDR3: TGCAGCGTGGGGACAGGGGTCACCGGGGAGCTGTTTTTT. The V call is TRBV29-1, the J call TRBJ2-2, with TRBD1 matching over 10 bases. Germline V gene sequence: CDR1 SQVTM, CDR2 ANQGSEA. V lost 6 bases to trimming and J lost 4 bases; unmatched junction nucleotides: 2. The CDR3 loop spans 13 amino acids.

The chain uses TRBV20-1 and TRBJ2-7; 8 bases line up with TRBD2. The ends lost 6 bases at V and 6 bases at J; junction bases unmatched: 4. Germline V gene lookup returns CDR1 DFQATT and CDR2 SNEGSKA (reference sequence). This CDR3 is built from 11 residues. DNA of the CDR3: TGCAGTGCGACGGGAGGGGTCGAGCAGTACTTC. Translation: CSATGGVEQYF.

In this sample, this clonotype turned up many times. V and J are TRBV7-2 and TRBJ2-7, with D unclear. The CDR3 runs to 14 residues. Germline V lookup: CDR1 SGHTA, CDR2 FQGNSA. V lost 3 bases and J 0 bases, leaving 9 bases between the germline ends. DNA of the CDR3: TGTGCCAGCAGCTTGTCCCGGTCCTCCTACGAGCAGTACTTC. This sequence encodes CASSLSRSSYEQYF.

The gene calls are TRBV13 and TRBJ2-7; tentatively, D is TRBD2 (6 bases). Germline V CDR1 and CDR2: PRHDT, FYEKMQ (reference sequence). V lost 5 bases to trimming and J lost 3 bases, with 20 bases between them. This CDR3 is 16 amino acids long. CDR3 sequence (DNA): TGTGCCAGCAGCGGCCCGGGACTCGGAATGATCTACGAGCAGTACTTC. This sequence encodes CASSGPGLGMIYEQYF.

J is TRBJ1-5 and V is TRBV5-3; 12 bases map to TRBD1. TRBV5-3 is sorted into the ORF group, with uncertain function. The CDR3 has 16 amino acids. The V gene end was trimmed by 4 bases and the J gene end by 7 bases; junction bases not matched to a gene: 9. CDR3 sequence (DNA): TGTGCCAGAAGCCTCTGGGGACAGGGGGCAAGGCAGCCCCAGCATTTT. It translates to CARSLWGQGARQPQHF.

Only a few counts were recorded for this clonotype. The CDR3 loop is CSASGTRYEQYF. Here the CDR3 DNA reads TGCAGTGCTAGCGGGACTAGATACGAGCAGTACTTC. This chain links TRBV20-1 with TRBJ2-7; 8 positions match TRBD2. CDR1 DFQATT and CDR2 SNEGSKA come from the germline V gene (reference sequence). V dropped 3 bases and J dropped 4; count of bases not matched to a gene: 2. The CDR3 consists of 12 residues.

Only a few counts were recorded for this clonotype. The chain uses TRBV10-3 and TRBJ2-5; TRBD2 agrees at 7 bases. With 11 bases clipped from V and 3 bases from J, the junction kept 0 bases outside the gene matches. Per the germline V gene, CDR1 is ENHRY and CDR2 is SYGVKD. The CDR3 is 10 amino acids. The CDR3 loop reads CAAGEETQYF. CDR3 coding DNA: TGTGCCGCGGGGGAAGAGACCCAGTACTTC.

The chain is built from TRBV28 and TRBJ2-2, with TRBD2 matching over 14 bases. The ends lost 11 bases at V and 6 bases at J; junction bases unmatched: 11. CDR3 length: 16 amino acids. Germline V CDR1 and CDR2: MDHEN, SYDVKM. Written as DNA, the CDR3 is TGTGCCGCCCTGACTAGCGGGAGGGCCAATGCCGGGGAGCTGTTTTTT. Protein: CAALTSGRANAGELFF.

The chain uses TRBV6-1 and TRBJ2-2; 8 bases align to TRBD1. V trimming: 3 bases; J trimming: 4 bases; junction bases outside the gene matches: 10. In germline, CDR1 is MNHNS, CDR2 SASEGT. The CDR3 covers 17 residues. CDR3 DNA sequence: TGTGCCAGCAGTGAGAAGGACAGGGAGTATAGCACCGGGGAGCTGTTTTTT. It yields the protein CASSEKDREYSTGELFF.

The rearrangement links TRBV20-1 to TRBJ1-5; D is perhaps TRBD1 (5 bases). The V gene's germline CDR1 is DFQATT and CDR2 SNEGSKA (reference sequence). V lost 7 bases to trimming and J lost 4 bases, with 14 bases between them. This CDR3 has 13 amino acids. CDR3 in DNA: TGCAGTGTAGGGGTCAAGTCAAATCAGCCCCAGCATTTT. This codes for CSVGVKSNQPQHF.

This clonotype has only a few counts. Relative to the germline gene, one junction end is altered; a read error may explain this. This chain joins TRBV5-6 and TRBJ2-5; D may be TRBD2 (6 bases). Germline V gene data show CDR1 as SGHDT and CDR2 as YYEEEE. This CDR3 comprises 14 residues. The CDR3 loop is CASGLRGTQETQYF. The CDR3 DNA sequence: TGTGCCAGCGGCTTACGGGGGACTCAAGAGACCCAGTACTTC.

The chain links TRBV21-1 to TRBJ1-6. TRBV21-1 has pseudogene status. The CDR3 has 13 residues. As DNA, the CDR3 is TGTGCCAGGGCTTCCTCCTATAATTCACCCCTCCACTTT. Translation: CARASSYNSPLHF.

The chain couples TRBV7-2 to TRBJ2-7, with TRBD2 identical over 13 bases. V shed 3 bases and J 4 bases; nucleotides not matched to a gene: 6. The CDR3 totals 16 residues. CDR1 SGHTA and CDR2 FQGNSA come from the germline V gene. This CDR3 is CASSLGPGLAGYEQYF. The CDR3 DNA is TGTGCCAGCAGCTTGGGGCCGGGACTAGCGGGGTACGAGCAGTACTTC.

CDR3 bases: TGCGCCAGCAGCCGGAAGGGACAGGGAGGGGATGAAAAACTGTTTTTT. Its translation is CASSRKGQGGDEKLFF. V gene TRBV4-1 combines with J gene TRBJ1-4; TRBD1 aligns across 9 bases. Germline CDR1 and CDR2: MGHRA and YSYEKL. The CDR3 covers 16 residues. V was clipped by 4 bases and J by 6 bases; unmatched bases: 9.

Notes on this clonotype: No conserved phenylalanine or tryptophan is present at the end of the CDR3, so a read error is the likely explanation. The rearrangement joins TRBV7-8 to TRBJ2-1; perhaps TRBD2 as D (5 bases). This CDR3 contains 16 residues. V lost 5 bases and J lost 0, with 14 bases in between. The germline V gene has CDR1 SGHVS and CDR2 FQNEAQ. CDR3 amino acids: CASSGSPPSSYNEQFL. The DNA for the CDR3 is TGTGCCAGCAGCGGGAGTCCCCCAAGCTCCTACAATGAGCAGTTCCTC.

In this sample, this clonotype turned up many times. Germline is not matched at one junction end, which may reflect a read error. V and J are TRBV12-3 or TRBV12-4 and TRBJ2-1, with 9 bases matching TRBD2. The CDR3 spans 14 residues. In nucleotides, the CDR3 is TGTGCCAGCAGTATAGCGGGAGAACCCAATGAGCAGTTCTTC. Protein: CASSIAGEPNEQFF.

This clonotype was counted between two and nine times. The chain uses TRBV6-1 and TRBJ1-5; the D is unclear. The V gene lost 6 bases and the J gene lost 7 bases, with 16 bases spanning the gap. Germline V CDR1 and CDR2: MNHNS, SASEGT. The CDR3 loop spans 14 amino acids. CDR3 nucleotides: TGTGCCAGCAGCCCCGAAATAAGCGGGCAGCCCCAGCATTTT. Protein: CASSPEISGQPQHF.

The chain employs TRBV18 and TRBJ1-1, with a weak D call TRBD1 (6 bases). The CDR3 contains 21 residues. V dropped 3 bases and J dropped 1 base, with 30 bases sitting between them. CDR1 and CDR2 (germline): KGHSH, LQKENI. The CDR3 DNA sequence: TGTGCCAGCTCACCTTATTTAGGCGTTGTGGGGGGCAGGACCAAGAACACTGAAGCTTTCTTT. Amino acid sequence: CASSPYLGVVGGRTKNTEAFF.

The chain has TRBV6-2 or TRBV6-3 and TRBJ2-1; 13 bases line up with TRBD2. The length of the CDR3 is 19 residues. The V gene end was trimmed by 2 bases and the J gene end by 9 bases; junction bases not matched to a gene: 16. Germline CDR1 and CDR2: MNHEY and SVGEGT. The CDR3 bases are TGTGCCAGCAGTTACGAGAGAAGGTCCGGACTAGCGGGAGTAGGTGAGCAGTTCTTC. This sequence encodes CASSYERRSGLAGVGEQFF.

The genes are TRBV4-1 and TRBJ2-1, with TRBD2 matching 11 bases. The junction had 12 bases not matched to a gene; V was cut back by 1 base and J by 4 bases. Looked up from germline, CDR1 is MGHRA and CDR2 is YSYEKL. The length of the CDR3 is 19 residues. The CDR3 reads CASSQVDWATSGMYNEQFF. The DNA for the CDR3 is TGCGCCAGCAGCCAAGTTGACTGGGCGACTAGCGGGATGTACAATGAGCAGTTCTTC.